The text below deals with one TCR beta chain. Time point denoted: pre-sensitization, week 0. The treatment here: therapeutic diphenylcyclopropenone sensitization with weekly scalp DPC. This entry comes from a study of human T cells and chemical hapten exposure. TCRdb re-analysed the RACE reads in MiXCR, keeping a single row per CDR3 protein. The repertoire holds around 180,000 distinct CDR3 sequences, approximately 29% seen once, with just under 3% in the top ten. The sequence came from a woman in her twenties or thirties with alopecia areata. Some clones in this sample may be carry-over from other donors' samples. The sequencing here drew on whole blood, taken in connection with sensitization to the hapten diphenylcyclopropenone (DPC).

DNA of the CDR3: TGTGCCAGCAGCTTAGGTCCGGCAGGGAGGGTCAGGACCCAGTACTTC. This sequence encodes CASSLGPAGRVRTQYF. V gene TRBV7-8 combines with J gene TRBJ2-5; TRBD2 agrees at 7 bases. Germline V lookup: CDR1 SGHVS, CDR2 FQNEAQ. V lost 1 base and J lost 7; bases outside the gene matches: 12. This CDR3 comprises 16 residues.